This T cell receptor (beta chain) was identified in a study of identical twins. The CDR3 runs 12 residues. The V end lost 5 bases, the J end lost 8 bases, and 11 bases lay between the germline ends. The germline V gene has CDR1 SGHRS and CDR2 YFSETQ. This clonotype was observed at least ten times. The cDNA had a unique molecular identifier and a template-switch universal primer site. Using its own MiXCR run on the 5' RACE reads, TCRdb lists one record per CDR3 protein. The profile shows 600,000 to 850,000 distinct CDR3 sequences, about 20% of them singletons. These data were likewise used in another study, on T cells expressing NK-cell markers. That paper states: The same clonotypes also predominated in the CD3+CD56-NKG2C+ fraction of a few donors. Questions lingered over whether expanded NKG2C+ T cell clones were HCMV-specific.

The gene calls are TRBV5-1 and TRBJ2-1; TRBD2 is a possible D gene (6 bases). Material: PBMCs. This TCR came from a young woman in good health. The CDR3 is CASRRELDEQFF. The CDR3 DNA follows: TGCGCCAGCAGACGGGAGCTCGATGAGCAGTTCTTC.